Below, 20 T cell receptor beta chains from the same sample are listed, as sequenced in a study of PD-L1 blockade in urothelial cancer. Stated time point: peripheral blood 6 weeks after treatment start. The assay was immunoSEQ multiplex PCR, and TCRdb's table has in-frame clones only and misses some. This sample has 95,000 to 130,000 clones; roughly 91% occur once, and the top ten carry 1.5% to 2%. Source: PBMCs, taken around atezolizumab (anti-PD-L1) treatment. The source is a man between 60 and 75 years old with urothelial cancer.

The count of this clone is one. The chain employs TRBV7-5 and TRBJ2-2; the DNA was not used to check the table's D call, TRBD2. TRBV7-5 is recorded as a pseudogene. This CDR3 is 15 amino acids long. The CDR3 is CARSPWRGDTGELFF. The CDR3 DNA sequence: TGTGCCAGAAGTCCCTGGCGGGGGGACACCGGGGAGCTGTTTTTT.

There are a few counts of this clone. This chain uses TRBV4-1 with TRBJ2-2; tentatively, D is TRBD1 (5 bases). The CDR3 consists of 16 residues. Trimming cost V 1 base and J 6 bases, with 15 bases left between them. Germline V lookup: CDR1 MGHRA, CDR2 YSYEKL. The CDR3 region has the DNA TGCGCCAGCAGCCAAGTACAGGTGATACCCCCCGGGGAGCTGTTTTTT. Its protein product is CASSQVQVIPPGELFF.

The chain uses TRBV11-3 and TRBJ2-1; 9 positions match TRBD2. This CDR3 has 19 amino acids. Per germline, CDR1 SGHNT and CDR2 YENEEA. Trimming at V came to 1 base and at J to 4 bases, leaving 14 bases not matched to a gene. CDR3 loop: CASSLGTGSGGPMYNEQFF. The CDR3 nucleotides are TGTGCCAGCAGCTTAGGTACGGGTAGCGGGGGCCCTATGTACAATGAGCAGTTCTTC.

The chain carries TRBV20-1 and TRBJ1-5, with 7 bases that match TRBD1. Germline lookup yields CDR1 DFQATT and CDR2 SNEGSKA (reference sequence). J was trimmed by 15 bases and V by 3 bases; bases with no gene match: 8. The CDR3 totals 11 residues. CDR3 protein: CSASDGQDLHF. DNA for the CDR3: TGCAGTGCTAGCGACGGACAGGACCTGCATTTT.

The CDR3 DNA sequence: TGTGCCAGCAGCTTGAGACAGGACTTCAATCAGCCCCAGCATTTT. Translated: CASSLRQDFNQPQHF. The rearrangement uses TRBV5-6 and TRBJ1-5; D is possibly TRBD1 (6 bases). Trimming cost V 1 base and J 3 bases, with 11 bases left between them. The germline V gene encodes CDR1 SGHDT and CDR2 YYEEEE. CDR3 length: 15 amino acids. Looking up the rest from reference TRBV5-6 and TRBJ1-5 gives the full variable domain: DAGVTQSPTHLIKTRGQQVTLRCSPKSGHDTVSWYQQALGQGPQFIFQYYEEEERQRGNFPDRFSGHQFPNYSSELNVNALLLGDSALYLCASSLRQDFNQPQHFGDGTRLSIL.

V and J are TRBV10-1 and TRBJ2-1; D is unresolved. CDR1 is WNHNN and CDR2 is SYGVQD in the germline V gene (reference sequence). V was shortened by 0 bases and J by 9 bases, with 12 bases between the two germline ends. This CDR3 region has 14 residues. DNA of the CDR3: TGCGCCAGCAGTGAGTCGGGCCGAATCGGTGAGCAGTTCTTC. Translated, it gives CASSESGRIGEQFF.

The J gene is TRBJ1-1, the V gene TRBV5-1, with unresolved D. Trimming removed 7 bases from V and 0 bases from J, with 10 bases in between. The CDR3 is 13 amino acids. Germline lookup yields CDR1 SGHRS and CDR2 YFSETQ. CDR3 region: CASSSGMNTEAFF. Written as DNA, the CDR3 is TGCGCCAGCTCCTCGGGGATGAACACTGAAGCTTTCTTT.

This clone was picked up one time. The rearrangement links TRBV21-1 to TRBJ1-5. TRBV21-1 is a documented pseudogene. This CDR3 region has 16 residues. CDR3 region: CASSKSEIYSNQPQHF. CDR3 coding DNA: TGTGCCAGCAGCAAATCCGAGATTTATAGCAATCAGCCCCAGCATTTT.

V is TRBV28 and J is TRBJ1-2; no firm D call. V was clipped by 2 bases and J by 4 bases, with 11 bases between them. The CDR3 runs 14 residues. Germline values: CDR1 MDHEN, CDR2 SYDVKM. The CDR3 nucleotides read TGTGCCAGCAGTTTAGGCCCTCTCATCTATGGCTACACCTTC. It codes for CASSLGPLIYGYTF.

The chain couples TRBV4-2 to TRBJ2-2; 8 nucleotides match TRBD2. The junction had 6 bases not matched to a gene; V was cut back by 0 bases and J by 3 bases. The CDR3 extends over 17 amino acids. CDR1 and CDR2 from the germline V gene are LGHNA and YNFKEQ. In nucleotides, the CDR3 is TGTGCCAGCAGCCAAGAGTTAGCGGGGAGATACACCGGGGAGCTGTTTTTT. This translates into CASSQELAGRYTGELFF.

The chain combines TRBV9 with TRBJ2-5, with 12 bases that match TRBD2. The germline gives CDR1 SGDLS, CDR2 YYNGEE. The CDR3 consists of 16 residues. Losses at the gene ends were 2 bases for V and 3 bases for J; bases not matched to a gene: 5. CDR3 protein: CASSVSTSGRKETQYF. In nucleotides, the CDR3 is TGTGCCAGCAGCGTGTCGACTAGCGGGAGAAAAGAGACCCAGTACTTC.

The V and J genes are TRBV6-1 and TRBJ2-5; 9 bases are shared with TRBD2. The V and J ends lost 5 bases and 2 bases, in that order; junction bases with no gene match: 3. The germline V gene has CDR1 MNHNS and CDR2 SASEGT. The CDR3 loop spans 14 amino acids. Here the CDR3 reads CASSLLAGQETQYF. CDR3 coding DNA: TGTGCCAGCAGTCTCCTAGCGGGACAAGAGACCCAGTACTTC.

This clone occurred once. The chain links TRBV4-1 to TRBJ1-4, with unresolved D. This CDR3 is built from 16 residues. Trimming left V 0 bases short and J 8 bases short, with 16 bases between. Germline lookup yields CDR1 MGHRA and CDR2 YSYEKL. The CDR3 DNA sequence: TGCGCCAGCAGCCAAGATTCGTCTGGCCGCGGGGAAAAACTGTTTTTT. This gives the protein CASSQDSSGRGEKLFF.

The rearrangement uses TRBV4-1 and TRBJ1-3, with D perhaps TRBD1 (5 bases). The CDR3 covers 16 residues. V lost 0 bases and J lost 2, with 11 bases in between. The germline CDR1 and CDR2 sequences are MGHRA and YSYEKL. The CDR3 region has the DNA TGCGCCAGCAGCCAAGACCCCGACAGACCTGGAAACACCATATATTTT. Its protein product is CASSQDPDRPGNTIYF.

V and J are TRBV11-3 and TRBJ2-2, with D unclear. The CDR3 loop spans 13 amino acids. Germline V gene lookup returns CDR1 SGHNT and CDR2 YENEEA. V lost 2 bases, J lost 3 bases, and 4 bases lay in between. The chain's CDR3 is CASSLQDTGELFF. The CDR3 DNA reads TGTGCCAGCAGCTTACAGGACACCGGGGAGCTGTTTTTT. Supplemented by reference TRBV11-3 and TRBJ2-2, the full variable domain reads EAGVVQSPRYKIIEKKQPVAFWCNPISGHNTLYWYLQNLGQGPELLIRYENEEAVDDSQLPKDRFSAERLKGVDSTLKIQPAELGDSAVYLCASSLQDTGELFFGEGSRLTVL.

This sequence joins TRBV6-5 and TRBJ2-2, with 8 bases matching TRBD1. This CDR3 has 16 amino acids. CDR1 is MNHEY, CDR2 SVGAGI, per germline. Trimming cost V 4 bases and J 3 bases; bases outside gene matches: 7. Here the CDR3 DNA reads TGTGCCAGCAGTTCTCCAGGGGGCGCGGACACCGGGGAGCTGTTTTTT. Amino acid sequence: CASSSPGGADTGELFF.

The CDR3 protein is CASSFTSHSNQPQHF. CDR3 bases: TGTGCCAGCAGTTTTACCAGTCATAGCAATCAGCCCCAGCATTTT. The chain carries TRBV27 and TRBJ1-5; D is undetermined. V shed 3 bases and J shed 0 bases, with 9 bases lying between them. From germline, CDR1 is MNHEY and CDR2 SMNVEV (reference sequence). The CDR3 has 15 amino acids.

The chain combines TRBV27 with TRBJ1-5, with 7 bases aligning to TRBD1. The CDR3 extends over 14 amino acids. Germline V gives CDR1 MNHEY, CDR2 SMNVEV (reference sequence). V dropped 7 bases and J dropped 2; count of bases not matched to a gene: 5. The CDR3, as DNA: TGTGCCAGCACCAGACAGGGAGGCAATCAGCCCCAGCATTTT. Its translation is CASTRQGGNQPQHF.

Concerning this clone: One junction end does not reproduce the germline sequence, and a read error may be involved. V gene TRBV7-2 combines with J gene TRBJ1-4; D gene uncertain. This CDR3 is built from 13 residues. CDR1 and CDR2 from the germline V gene are SGHTA and FQGNSA. The CDR3 sequence is CASSLDGRGGLDF. For the CDR3, the DNA is TGTGCCAGCAGCTTGGATGGTCGAGGAGGGCTCGACTTT.

The rearrangement links TRBV18 to TRBJ1-2; a possible D gene is TRBD1 (5 bases). The CDR3 consists of 13 residues. The V gene's germline CDR1 is KGHSH and CDR2 LQKENI. V was trimmed by 6 bases and J by 3 bases, leaving 11 bases between them. The CDR3: CASSPDSDYGYTF. The CDR3 coding sequence is TGTGCCAGCTCTCCTGACAGCGACTATGGCTACACCTTC.